These 21 T cell receptor beta chains originate from one sample sequenced in a study of cytomegalovirus exposure and HLA in healthy donors. PCR amplification relied on 60 Vbeta primers (plus 13 Jbeta primers). Sequencing was performed with immunoSEQ multiplex PCR; in TCRdb, only in-frame clones are kept and a portion is missing. Here the sample spans about 93,000 clones, under 85% being singletons. Sequencing was done on a sample of PBMCs. These receptors all stem from a woman in her thirties or forties in good health and CMV-seronegative.

This chain joins TRBV27 and TRBJ1-2; possible D gene TRBD1, 6 bases. There are 14 residues in the CDR3. CDR1 is MNHEY, CDR2 SMNVEV, per germline (reference sequence). V lost 2 bases, J lost 2 bases, and 9 bases lay in between. CDR3 residues: CASSLAGQNYGYTF. CDR3 nucleotides: TGTGCCAGCAGTTTAGCCGGACAGAACTATGGCTACACCTTC.

V is TRBV2 and J is TRBJ2-2, with 11 positions matching TRBD2. The J segment lost 7 bases and the V segment lost 6 bases, leaving 4 bases of the junction unmatched. The CDR3 spans 14 residues. Germline V gene sequence: CDR1 SNHLY, CDR2 FYNNEI. The chain's CDR3 is CASREGLAVGELFF. DNA of the CDR3: TGTGCCAGCAGGGAGGGACTAGCGGTCGGGGAGCTGTTTTTT.

The genes are TRBV28 and TRBJ2-7; D call uncertain. Germline lookup yields CDR1 MDHEN and CDR2 SYDVKM. The CDR3 runs 12 residues. V was clipped by 3 bases and J by 3 bases, with 6 bases between them. The CDR3 nucleotides are TGTGCCAGCAGTTTTAGCTTCTACGAGCAGTACTTC. This encodes CASSFSFYEQYF.

The chain joins TRBV6-1 to TRBJ1-6; D possibly corresponds to TRBD1 (5 bases). V was pared by 8 bases and J by 13 bases, with 15 bases between. Germline CDR1 and CDR2: MNHNS and SASEGT. This CDR3 has 12 residues. CDR3 region: CASGALGAPLHF. CDR3 coding DNA: TGTGCCAGCGGGGCCTTAGGGGCCCCCCTCCACTTT.

The chain uses TRBV18 and TRBJ1-1, with no clear D. Germline loops: CDR1 KGHSH, CDR2 LQKENI. The CDR3 runs 14 residues. With 1 base removed from V and 2 bases from J, the gap between germline ends came to 8 bases. CDR3: CASSPRELNTEAFF. DNA of the CDR3: TGTGCCAGCTCACCACGAGAGCTCAACACTGAAGCTTTCTTT. Full variable domain (missing parts from reference TRBV18 and TRBJ1-1): NAGVMQNPRHLVRRRGQEARLRCSPMKGHSHVYWYRQLPEEGLKFMVYLQKENIIDESGMPKERFSAEFPKEGPSILRIQQVVRGDSAAYFCASSPRELNTEAFFGQGTRLTVV.

In its sample, this clone was seen once. The chain has TRBV7-2 and TRBJ2-2; no clear D. The CDR3 runs 15 residues. Germline assignment: CDR1 SGHTA and CDR2 FQGNSA. V shed 2 bases and J shed 4 bases, with 11 bases lying between them. DNA for the CDR3: TGTGCCAGCAGCTTAAGTGGTCTAGGCACCGGGGAGCTGTTTTTT. Translating it yields CASSLSGLGTGELFF.

This clone was seen a handful of times. The chain carries TRBV18 and TRBJ2-7; D is uncertain. Germline assignment: CDR1 KGHSH and CDR2 LQKENI. V lost 3 bases and J lost 2, with 17 bases in between. The CDR3 has 16 residues. CDR3 sequence reads: CASSPNPRKSTYEQYF. CDR3 bases: TGTGCCAGCTCACCCAACCCCAGGAAATCGACCTACGAGCAGTACTTC.

CDR3 DNA: TGTGCCAGCAGCTTGGGTGTGAGCACTGAAGCTTTCTTT. This encodes CASSLGVSTEAFF. The chain uses TRBV5-4 and TRBJ1-1; unclear D gene. Between the trimmed V and J ends, which lost 0 bases and 4 bases, there was a span of 7 bases. CDR1 is SGHNT, CDR2 YYREEE, per germline (reference sequence). The CDR3 runs to 13 residues.

The rearrangement uses TRBV19 and TRBJ1-1; tentative D call: TRBD1 (5 bases). The CDR3 covers 15 residues. CDR1 LNHDA and CDR2 SQIVND come from the germline V gene (reference sequence). Trimming left V 4 bases short and J 4 bases short, with 16 bases between. This CDR3 is CASSNPANGATEAFF. The CDR3 coding sequence is TGTGCCAGTAGTAACCCTGCCAATGGGGCCACTGAAGCTTTCTTT.

V and J are TRBV19 and TRBJ2-1, with 7 bases identical to TRBD2. The CDR3 spans 15 residues. CDR1 LNHDA and CDR2 SQIVND come from the germline V gene (reference sequence). J was trimmed by 5 bases and V by 3 bases; bases with no gene match: 7. CDR3 DNA: TGTGCCAGTAGTATTGTGGGAGGGCCCCACAATGAGCAGTTCTTC. Translating gives CASSIVGGPHNEQFF.

In its sample, this clone was seen once. This sequence joins TRBV7-2 and TRBJ2-5; 10 bases fit TRBD2. This CDR3 comprises 15 residues. After removal of 2 bases from V and 2 bases from J, the junction contained 2 bases not matched to a gene. Germline V gene data show CDR1 as SGHTA and CDR2 as FQGNSA. The CDR3 coding sequence is TGTGCCAGCAGCTTAATACTAGCGGGACAAGAGACCCAGTACTTC. It yields the protein CASSLILAGQETQYF.

V usage is TRBV6-1 and J usage is TRBJ2-2; D is unresolved. The CDR3 covers 13 residues. The germline V gene encodes CDR1 MNHNS and CDR2 SASEGT. The ends were cut back, 4 bases at V and 6 bases at J, with 9 bases in the middle. The DNA of the CDR3 is TGTGCCAGCAGTGTATCCCTCTCCGGGGAGCTGTTTTTT. Protein product: CASSVSLSGELFF.

CDR3 coding DNA: TGTGCCAGCAGCCGGGGGACAGGCCCTATTGGTCGGGAGCAGTACTTC. As protein: CASSRGTGPIGREQYF. The chain employs TRBV5-6 and TRBJ2-7, with TRBD1 matching over 8 bases. Per the germline V gene, CDR1 is SGHDT and CDR2 is YYEEEE. The CDR3 loop spans 16 amino acids. Germline trimming cut 4 bases from V and 7 bases from J; bases unmatched to any gene: 16.

The rearrangement uses TRBV28 and TRBJ2-2; perhaps TRBD2 as D (6 bases). CDR1 is MDHEN and CDR2 is SYDVKM in the germline V gene. The CDR3 has 15 residues. Trimming took 2 bases from V and 2 from J, leaving 9 bases between them. The CDR3 DNA reads TGTGCCAGCAGTTTAGGAGGGGTCAACACCGGGGAGCTGTTTTTT. This encodes CASSLGGVNTGELFF. Full variable domain (remainder filled in from reference TRBV28 and TRBJ2-2): DVKVTQSSRYLVKRTGEKVFLECVQDMDHENMFWYRQDPGLGLRLIYFSYDVKMKEKGDIPEGYSVSREKKERFSLILESASTNQTSMYLCASSLGGVNTGELFFGEGSRLTVL.

This clone has just a few counts. V gene TRBV27 combines with J gene TRBJ2-5; D may be TRBD1 (6 bases). Per the germline V gene, CDR1 is MNHEY and CDR2 is SMNVEV (reference sequence). The CDR3 sequence is 14 residues long. The ends were cut back, 5 bases at V and 4 bases at J, with 14 bases in the middle. In DNA, the CDR3 is TGTGCCAGCAGTCAGCAGGGGATGGGAGAGACCCAGTACTTC. Encoded protein: CASSQQGMGETQYF.

The chain joins TRBV27 to TRBJ2-7; TRBD2 matches at 7 bases. CDR1 and CDR2 from the germline V gene are MNHEY and SMNVEV (reference sequence). The CDR3 contains 14 residues. V was clipped by 2 bases and J by 0 bases; unmatched bases: 1. CDR3 loop: CASSLAGDSYEQYF. The CDR3 bases are TGTGCCAGCAGTTTAGCGGGAGACTCCTACGAGCAGTACTTC.

This clone turned up a few times. The chain employs TRBV5-1 and TRBJ1-1; the D is unclear. The CDR3 runs to 13 residues. V gave up 1 base and J gave up 1 base, with 5 bases separating them. Germline V gene lookup returns CDR1 SGHRS and CDR2 YFSETQ. CDR3 amino acids: CASSLIRNTEAFF. The CDR3 DNA reads as TGCGCCAGCAGCTTGATCCGGAACACTGAAGCTTTCTTT.

The chain has TRBV19 and TRBJ2-7, with 7 bases lining up with TRBD1. Germline trimming cut 6 bases from V and 0 bases from J; bases unmatched to any gene: 8. CDR3 length equals 15 residues. Germline values: CDR1 LNHDA, CDR2 SQIVND (reference sequence). The CDR3 DNA reads as TGTGCCAGTAGCCCCCCGACAGGGAGCTCCTACGAGCAGTACTTC. Encoded protein: CASSPPTGSSYEQYF.

The chain combines TRBV28 with TRBJ1-1, with 8 bases aligning to TRBD1. V lost 3 bases, J lost 0 bases, and 12 bases stayed unmatched. This CDR3 spans 18 amino acids. Germline CDR1 reads MDHEN; CDR2 reads SYDVKM. The CDR3 spells CASSFPGGSRYLNTEAFF. As DNA, the CDR3 is TGTGCCAGCAGTTTTCCAGGGGGCAGCAGATACCTGAACACTGAAGCTTTCTTT.

This chain uses TRBV27 with TRBJ2-7; possible D gene TRBD2, 6 bases. The CDR3 has 14 amino acids. The ends were cut back, 6 bases at V and 0 bases at J, with 12 bases in the middle. From germline, CDR1 is MNHEY and CDR2 SMNVEV (reference sequence). CDR3 coding DNA: TGTGCCAGCAGGAACGGGGGTAGCTCCTACGAGCAGTACTTC. It yields the protein CASRNGGSSYEQYF.

CDR3 loop: CASSPGTGRNYGYTF. CDR3 bases: TGTGCCAGCAGCCCCGGGACAGGGAGGAACTATGGCTACACCTTC. The J gene is TRBJ1-2, the V gene TRBV28; the match to TRBD1 covers 9 bases. This CDR3 spans 15 amino acids. Germline values: CDR1 MDHEN, CDR2 SYDVKM. V dropped 6 bases and J dropped 2; count of bases not matched to a gene: 7.